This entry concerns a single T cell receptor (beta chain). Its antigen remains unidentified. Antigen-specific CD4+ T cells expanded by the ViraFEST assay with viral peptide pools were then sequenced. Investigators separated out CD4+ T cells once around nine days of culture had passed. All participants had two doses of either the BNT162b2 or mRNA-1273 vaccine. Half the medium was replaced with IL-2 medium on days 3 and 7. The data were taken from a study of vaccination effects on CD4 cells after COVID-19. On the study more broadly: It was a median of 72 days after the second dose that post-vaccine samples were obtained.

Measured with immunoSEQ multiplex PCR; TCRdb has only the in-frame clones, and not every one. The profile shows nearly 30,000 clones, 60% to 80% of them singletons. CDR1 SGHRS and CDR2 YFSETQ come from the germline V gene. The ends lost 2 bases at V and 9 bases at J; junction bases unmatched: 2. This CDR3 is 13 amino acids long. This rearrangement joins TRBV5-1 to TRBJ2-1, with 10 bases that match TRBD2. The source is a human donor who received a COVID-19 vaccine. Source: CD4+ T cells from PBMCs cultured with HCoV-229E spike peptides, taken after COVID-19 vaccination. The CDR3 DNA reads TGCGCCAGCAGCTTATTAGCGGGGGGTGAGCAGTTCTTC. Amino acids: CASSLLAGGEQFF.